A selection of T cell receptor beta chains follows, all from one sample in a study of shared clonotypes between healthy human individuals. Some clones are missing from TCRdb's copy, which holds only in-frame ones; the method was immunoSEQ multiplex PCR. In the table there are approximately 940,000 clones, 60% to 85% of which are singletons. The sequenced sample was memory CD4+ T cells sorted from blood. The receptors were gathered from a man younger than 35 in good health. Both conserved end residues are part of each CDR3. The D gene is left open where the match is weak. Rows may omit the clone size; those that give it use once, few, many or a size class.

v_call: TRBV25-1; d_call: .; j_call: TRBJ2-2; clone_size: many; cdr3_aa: CASSAQGEVGELFF; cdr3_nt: TGTGCCAGCAGTGCCCAGGGGGAGGTCGGGGAGCTGTTTTTT
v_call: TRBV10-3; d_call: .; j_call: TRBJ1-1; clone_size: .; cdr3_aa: CAISGAANTEAFF; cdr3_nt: TGTGCCATCAGTGGGGCAGCGAACACTGAAGCTTTCTTT
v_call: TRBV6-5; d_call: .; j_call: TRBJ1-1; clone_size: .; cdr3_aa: CASSPLPGNTEAFF; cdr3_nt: TGTGCCAGCAGTCCCCTACCGGGGAACACTGAAGCTTTCTTT
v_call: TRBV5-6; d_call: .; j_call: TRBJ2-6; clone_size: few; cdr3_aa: CASSFRGGRSSGANVLTF; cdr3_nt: TGTGCCAGCAGCTTTCGTGGAGGGAGGTCGTCTGGGGCCAACGTCCTGACTTTC
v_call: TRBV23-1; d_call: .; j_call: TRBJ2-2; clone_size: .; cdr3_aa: CASSQTFTGTGELFF; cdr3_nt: TGCGCCAGCAGTCAAACCTTTACTGGTACCGGGGAGCTGTTTTTT
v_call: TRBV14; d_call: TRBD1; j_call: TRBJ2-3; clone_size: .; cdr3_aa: CASSHGQARDTQYF; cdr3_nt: TGTGCCAGCAGCCACGGACAGGCAAGAGATACGCAGTATTTT
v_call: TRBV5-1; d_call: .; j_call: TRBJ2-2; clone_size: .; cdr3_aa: CASSLTGLGTGELFF; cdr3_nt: TGCGCCAGCAGCTTGACAGGGTTGGGCACCGGGGAGCTGTTTTTT
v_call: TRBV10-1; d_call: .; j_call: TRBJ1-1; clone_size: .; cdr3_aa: CASSESSGNTEAFF; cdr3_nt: TGCGCCAGCAGTGAGTCGTCCGGGAACACTGAAGCTTTCTTT
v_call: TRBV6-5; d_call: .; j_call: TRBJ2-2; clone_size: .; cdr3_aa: CASSYQGKNTGELFF; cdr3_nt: TGTGCCAGCAGTTATCAGGGGAAGAACACCGGGGAGCTGTTTTTT
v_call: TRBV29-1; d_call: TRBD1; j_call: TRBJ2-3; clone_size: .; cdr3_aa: CSVGQGRHRTDTQYF; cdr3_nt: TGCAGCGTCGGACAGGGGCGGCACCGCACAGATACGCAGTATTTT
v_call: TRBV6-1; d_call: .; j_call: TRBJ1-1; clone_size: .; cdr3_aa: CASSVQGHTEAFF; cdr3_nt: TGTGCCAGCAGTGTACAAGGGCACACTGAAGCTTTCTTT
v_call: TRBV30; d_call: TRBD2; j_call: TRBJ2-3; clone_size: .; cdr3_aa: CAWIGAGRAIWSDTQYF; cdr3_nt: TGTGCCTGGATAGGGGCCGGGAGGGCCATCTGGTCAGATACGCAGTATTTT
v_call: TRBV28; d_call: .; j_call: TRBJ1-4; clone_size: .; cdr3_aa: CASSSQEINEKLFF; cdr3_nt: TGTGCCAGCAGCTCCCAGGAGATTAATGAAAAACTGTTTTTT
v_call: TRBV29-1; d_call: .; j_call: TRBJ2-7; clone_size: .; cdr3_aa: CSVLLEAGGGYEQYF; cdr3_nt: TGCAGCGTCTTGCTGGAGGCCGGGGGCGGCTACGAGCAGTACTTC
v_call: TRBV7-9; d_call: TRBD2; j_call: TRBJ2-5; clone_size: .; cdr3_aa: CASSFAAGGGETQYF; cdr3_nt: TGTGCCAGCAGCTTCGCAGCGGGAGGGGGAGAGACCCAGTACTTC
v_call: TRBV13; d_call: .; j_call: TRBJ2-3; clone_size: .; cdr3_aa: CASSLGPGQPSPDTQYF; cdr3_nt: TGTGCCAGCAGCTTAGGCCCCGGCCAGCCATCCCCAGATACGCAGTATTTT
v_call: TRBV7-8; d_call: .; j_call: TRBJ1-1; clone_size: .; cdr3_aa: CASSFSPNTEAFF; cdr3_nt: TGTGCCAGCAGCTTTTCTCCGAACACTGAAGCTTTCTTT
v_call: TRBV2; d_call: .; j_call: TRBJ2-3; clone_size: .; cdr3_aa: CASSPGTSSTDTQYF; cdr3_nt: TGTGCCAGCAGTCCCGGGACATCTAGCACAGATACGCAGTATTTT
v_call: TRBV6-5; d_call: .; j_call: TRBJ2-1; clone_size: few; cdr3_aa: CASGTRVGGNEQFF; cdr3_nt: TGTGCCAGCGGGACCCGGGTAGGGGGCAATGAGCAGTTCTTC
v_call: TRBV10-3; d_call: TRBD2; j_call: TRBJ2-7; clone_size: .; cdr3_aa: CAISGGLAGSREQYF; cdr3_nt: TGTGCCATCAGTGGGGGACTAGCGGGGTCCCGCGAGCAGTACTTC
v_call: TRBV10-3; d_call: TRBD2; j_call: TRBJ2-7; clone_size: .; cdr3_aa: CAIGESGTRSYEQYF; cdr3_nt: TGTGCCATCGGGGAGAGCGGGACCCGCTCCTACGAGCAGTACTTC
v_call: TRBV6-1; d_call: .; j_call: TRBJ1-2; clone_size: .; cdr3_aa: CASTQQGYGYTF; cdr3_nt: TGTGCCAGCACGCAGCAGGGTTATGGCTACACCTTC
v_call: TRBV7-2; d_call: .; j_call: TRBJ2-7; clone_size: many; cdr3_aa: CASSLVFSDYEQYF; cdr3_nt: TGTGCCAGCAGCTTAGTTTTTTCGGACTACGAGCAGTACTTC
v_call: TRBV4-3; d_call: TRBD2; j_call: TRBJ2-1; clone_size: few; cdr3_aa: CASSPRVAGVLGNEQFF; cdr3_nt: TGCGCCAGCAGCCCGCGGGTAGCGGGGGTCCTAGGGAATGAGCAGTTCTTC
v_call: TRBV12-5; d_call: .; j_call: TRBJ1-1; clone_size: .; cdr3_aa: CASGLVQGMNTEAFF; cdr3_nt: TGTGCTAGTGGTTTGGTACAAGGAATGAACACTGAAGCTTTCTTT
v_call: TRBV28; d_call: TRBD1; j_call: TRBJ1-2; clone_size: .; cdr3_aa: CASSLGDRWGYTF; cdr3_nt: TGTGCCAGCAGTTTGGGGGACAGATGGGGCTACACCTTC
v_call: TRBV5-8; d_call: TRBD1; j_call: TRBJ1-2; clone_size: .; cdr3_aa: CASSPQGENYGYTF; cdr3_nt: TGTGCCAGCAGCCCACAGGGGGAGAACTATGGCTACACCTTC
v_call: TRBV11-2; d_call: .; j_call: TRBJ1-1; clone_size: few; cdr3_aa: CASTIMRGDEAFF; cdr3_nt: TGTGCCAGCACCATCATGCGGGGGGATGAAGCTTTCTTT
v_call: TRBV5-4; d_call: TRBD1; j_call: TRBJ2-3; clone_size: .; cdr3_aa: CASKPGQGSDTQYF; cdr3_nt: TGTGCCAGCAAACCGGGACAGGGATCAGATACGCAGTATTTT
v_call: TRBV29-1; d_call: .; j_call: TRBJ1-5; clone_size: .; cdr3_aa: CSGGNGGNQPQHF; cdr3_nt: TGCAGCGGGGGCAATGGAGGCAATCAGCCCCAGCATTTT
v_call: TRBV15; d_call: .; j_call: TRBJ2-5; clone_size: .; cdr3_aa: CATSRDPGRHETQYF; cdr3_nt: TGTGCCACCAGCAGAGATCCGGGGCGGCACGAGACCCAGTACTTC
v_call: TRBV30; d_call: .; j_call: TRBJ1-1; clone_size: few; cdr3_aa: CAWSQTGGGAFF; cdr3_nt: TGTGCCTGGAGTCAAACTGGGGGTGGCGCTTTCTTT
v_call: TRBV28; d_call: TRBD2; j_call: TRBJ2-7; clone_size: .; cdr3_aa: CASSSLAGGVYEQYF; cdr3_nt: TGTGCCAGCAGTTCTTTAGCGGGAGGCGTTTACGAGCAGTACTTC
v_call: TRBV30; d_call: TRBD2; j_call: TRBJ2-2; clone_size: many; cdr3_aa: CAWRFFGGSLGFGELFF; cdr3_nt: TGTGCCTGGAGATTTTTCGGGGGGTCCCTGGGATTCGGGGAGCTGTTTTTT
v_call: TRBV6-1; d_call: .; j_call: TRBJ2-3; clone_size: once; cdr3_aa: CASSEEGRSIDTQYF; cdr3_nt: TGTGCCAGCAGTGAAGAGGGCAGGTCAATAGATACGCAGTATTTT
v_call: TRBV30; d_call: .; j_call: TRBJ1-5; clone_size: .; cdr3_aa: CAWSVLGEPQGPQHF; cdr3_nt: TGTGCCTGGAGTGTACTCGGAGAGCCTCAGGGGCCCCAGCATTTT
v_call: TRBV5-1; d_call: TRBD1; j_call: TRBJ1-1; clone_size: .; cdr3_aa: CASSLRTGFGTEAFF; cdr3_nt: TGCGCCAGCAGCTTGAGGACAGGGTTCGGGACTGAAGCTTTCTTT
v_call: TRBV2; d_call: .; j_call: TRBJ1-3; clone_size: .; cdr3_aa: CASSVGRANSGNTIYF; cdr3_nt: TGTGCCAGCAGTGTAGGCAGGGCAAACTCTGGAAACACCATATATTTT
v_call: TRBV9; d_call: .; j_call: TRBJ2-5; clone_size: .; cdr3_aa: CASSVGGPRGQETQYF; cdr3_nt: TGTGCCAGCAGCGTAGGTGGCCCAAGGGGCCAAGAGACCCAGTACTTC